This T cell receptor (beta chain) was recorded in a study of cytomegalovirus exposure and HLA in healthy donors. Study-level information: As an earlier analysis found, 180 million or so T cells yielded fewer than 130 million unique TCR beta sequences.

Trimming pared 6 bases from V and 6 bases from J, leaving 12 bases between. Looked up from germline, CDR1 is LNHDA and CDR2 is SQIVND (reference sequence). This CDR3 has 13 amino acids. The PCR contained 60 Vbeta and 13 Jbeta primers. Profiled with immunoSEQ multiplex PCR; TCRdb holds only in-frame clones, not every one. The data show around 150,000 clones, about 86% seen once. J is TRBJ2-1 and V is TRBV19, with D maybe TRBD1 (5 bases). The sample was PBMCs. The receptor was isolated from a woman aged 18-29 years in good health and CMV-seronegative. The chain's CDR3 is CASSPYGANEQFF. For the CDR3, the DNA is TGTGCCAGTAGCCCCTATGGGGCCAATGAGCAGTTCTTC.